This is a list of T cell receptor beta chains from one sample in a study of blood T cell repertoires in COVID-19. Assay: immunoSEQ multiplex PCR; the TCRdb copy retains only in-frame clones and omits some. The data hold roughly 570,000 clones, with about 89% observed a single time. The source material was peripheral blood. The receptors originated from a woman aged 50 to 60 with COVID-19, enrolled during active disease. CDR3s include the opening cysteine and the closing phenylalanine or tryptophan. The D gene is left open where the match is weak. Clone size, where shown, is once, few, many, or a class for clones that have expanded.

>TRBJ1-3|-|-|TRBV5-4
TGTGCCAGCAGCACCCAGACAGGCCTCTCTGGAAACACCATATATTTT
CASSTQTGLSGNTIYF
>TRBJ1-3|-|-|TRBV9
TGTGCCAGCAGCGTAGGGTACGGGGCTGGAAACACCATATATTTT
CASSVGYGAGNTIYF
>TRBJ2-1|-|-|TRBV19
TGTGCCAGTAGTATAACGGACACCTCCTACAATGAGCAGTTCTTC
CASSITDTSYNEQFF
>TRBJ2-3|TRBD1|-|TRBV6-1
TGTGCCAGCAGTGAAATCGGGACAGCTAGCACAGATACGCAGTATTTT
CASSEIGTASTDTQYF
>TRBJ1-1|-|-|TRBV2
TGTGCCAGCAGTGATTGGGGCAGGGGGAACACTGAAGCTTTCTTT
CASSDWGRGNTEAFF
>TRBJ2-3|TRBD2|many|TRBV9
TGTGCCAGCAGCCCGGGACTAGCGTCTAGCACAGATACGCAGTATTTT
CASSPGLASSTDTQYF
>TRBJ2-1|-|few|TRBV27
TGTGCCAGCAGTTTAGGGGCGTCTTACAATGAGCAGTTCTTC
CASSLGASYNEQFF
>TRBJ1-6|-|-|TRBV5-1
TGCGCCAGCAGCTTGGCCCAGGAAAATTCACCCCTCCACTTT
CASSLAQENSPLHF
>TRBJ2-7|TRBD1|-|TRBV28
TGTGCCAGCGAGGGACAGGGATTTTACGAGCAGTACTTC
CASEGQGFYEQYF
>TRBJ2-1|TRBD2|-|TRBV30
TGTGCCTGGAGTGGTGGACTAGCGGGGGGTAACTACAATGAGCAGTTCTTC
CAWSGGLAGGNYNEQFF
>TRBJ1-5|-|once|TRBV12-3/TRBV12-4
TGTGCCAGCAGTTTGAGGGTCAATCAGCCCCAGCATTTT
CASSLRVNQPQHF
>TRBJ1-1|-|-|TRBV2
TGTGCCAGCAGTGACGCGGCGAACACTGAAGCTTTCTTT
CASSDAANTEAFF
>TRBJ1-1|-|-|TRBV29-1
TGCAGCGTTGGAACCTATGAAGCTTTCTTT
CSVGTYEAFF
>TRBJ1-1|-|-|TRBV19
TGTGCCTCTAAGTGGGGGGTGAACACTGAAGCTTTCTTT
CASKWGVNTEAFF
>TRBJ1-5|-|-|TRBV19
TGTGCCAGTAGTATCGGCAGGTATAGCAATCAGCCCCAGCATTTT
CASSIGRYSNQPQHF
>TRBJ1-2|TRBD1|-|TRBV5-1
TGCGCCAGCAGCACATGGACAGGCGACTATGGCTACACCTTC
CASSTWTGDYGYTF
>TRBJ2-3|-|-|TRBV30
TGTGCCCGAGAGGGGGGCACAGATACGCAGTATTTT
CAREGGTDTQYF
>TRBJ2-1|TRBD2|-|TRBV20-1
TGCAGTGCTGGTGGGACTAGCGGGGGGGATGAGCAGTTCTTC
CSAGGTSGGDEQFF
>TRBJ2-6|TRBD1|-|TRBV7-9
TGTGCCAGCAGCCGCCGGGACAGGGGGATTAGTGGGGCCAACGTCCTGACTTTC
CASSRRDRGISGANVLTF
>TRBJ1-2|TRBD1|-|TRBV9
TGTGCCAGCAGCGTAGATCCTCAGACAGGGATGGACTATGGCTACACCTTC
CASSVDPQTGMDYGYTF
>TRBJ2-7|-|-|TRBV27
TGTGCCAGCAGTTCTCAGGGGTTCGGGCCGGAGGCCTTC
CASSSQGFGPEAF
>TRBJ1-1|-|-|TRBV18
TGTGCCAGCTCTGCCCAAAGAACAGGGCTTATGAACACTGAAGCTTTCTTT
CASSAQRTGLMNTEAFF
>TRBJ2-5|-|-|TRBV10-3
TGTGCCATCAGTGACGGATGGAGGGGACAAGAGACCCAGTACTTC
CAISDGWRGQETQYF
>TRBJ2-3|TRBD1|-|TRBV7-3
TGTGCCAGCAGCCCAACAGGGGGCGCAGTGGGAGATACGCAGTATTTT
CASSPTGGAVGDTQYF
>TRBJ1-6|-|-|TRBV3-1/TRBV3-2
TGTGCCAGCAGCCCTCCGTCCCCTCGCAGTTCACCCCTCCACTTT
CASSPPSPRSSPLHF
>TRBJ1-2|TRBD1|-|TRBV9
TGTGCCAGCAGCCCCCAGGACAGGGGCGGGTATGGCTACACCTTC
CASSPQDRGGYGYTF
>TRBJ1-2|-|-|TRBV15
TGTGCCACCAGCAGAGTCCTGACAGACTATGGCTACACCTTC
CATSRVLTDYGYTF
>TRBJ1-1|-|-|TRBV2
TGTGCCAGCAGCGAGGACAGCCGTCCTAGCAACACTGAAGCTTTCTTT
CASSEDSRPSNTEAFF
>TRBJ2-7|-|-|TRBV6-5
TGTGCCAGCAGAGGTACCGGGACAAAAGGGGGAGAGCAGTACTTC
CASRGTGTKGGEQYF
>TRBJ2-5|-|once|TRBV5-1
TGCGCCAGCAGCTTGAGACTTGGGGCTTCCCCAGAGACCCAGTACTTC
CASSLRLGASPETQYF
>TRBJ2-7|-|-|TRBV12-2
TGTGCAAGTCGTCGCGTTTTGGGACTAGCGGGGGAACCCCACGAGCAGTACTTC
CASRRVLGLAGEPHEQYF
>TRBJ2-1|TRBD1|-|TRBV9
TGTGCCAGCAGCACCAGTCCCGGGACAGGGAGGAATGAGCAGTTCTTC
CASSTSPGTGRNEQFF
>TRBJ1-2|TRBD1|-|TRBV10-3
TGTGCCACTCAGACAGGGTCAAAGGGCTACACCTTC
CATQTGSKGYTF
>TRBJ1-2|-|-|TRBV7-9
TGTGCCAGCACCCGCGGGGTTAACTATGGCTACACCTTC
CASTRGVNYGYTF
>TRBJ1-1|-|-|TRBV2
TGTGCCAGCAGTGCGCAGGGGCCGAACACTGAAGCTTTCTTT
CASSAQGPNTEAFF
>TRBJ2-5|-|-|TRBV27
TGTGCCAGCAGTTTCATAGACAGGTTCCAAGAGACCCAGTACTTC
CASSFIDRFQETQYF
>TRBJ2-3|TRBD2|-|TRBV7-2
TGTGCCACCTCTAGGACTAGTGTCGATACGCAGTATTTT
CATSRTSVDTQYF
>TRBJ2-1|TRBD2|-|TRBV7-2
TGTGCCAGCAGCACTTCTAGCGGGGGGTACAGCTCCTACAATGAGCAGTTCTTC
CASSTSSGGYSSYNEQFF
>TRBJ2-1|TRBD2|-|TRBV7-2
TGTGCCAGCAGCTTAAGGCCTAGCGGGGATACCTACAATGAGCAGTTCTTC
CASSLRPSGDTYNEQFF